A selection of T cell receptor beta chains follows, all from one sample in a study of type 1 and type 2 diabetes patients. TCRdb ran MiXCR on the multiplex PCR reads and lists one entry per CDR3 protein. Of about 250,000 distinct CDR3 sequences in the sample, approximately 50% were seen once. Sample: peripheral blood mononuclear cells (PBMCs). These TCRs come from a man between 18 and 35 years old with type 2 diabetes. Each CDR3 is given with its conserved first and last residue. The D gene is left open where the match is weak. For some rows the clone size is stated as once, few or many, or as a class when expanded; others skip it.

TRBV27,few,NA,TRBJ2-1,CASSFGFEQFF,TGTGCCAGCAGTTTTGGATTTGAGCAGTTCTTC
TRBV5-1,NA,NA,TRBJ1-5,CASSSDGSNQPQHF,TGCGCCAGCAGCTCCGACGGTAGCAATCAGCCCCAGCATTTT
TRBV5-1,few,NA,TRBJ1-4,CASSLVGEEEKLFF,TGCGCCAGCAGCTTGGTGGGCGAAGAAGAAAAACTGTTTTTT
TRBV6-6,few,NA,TRBJ2-7,CASSYSMMWGSYEQYF,TGTGCCAGCAGTTACTCGATGATGTGGGGAAGCTACGAGCAGTACTTC
TRBV30,NA,NA,TRBJ2-3,CAWSNRVRGGSTDTQYF,TGTGCCTGGAGTAACAGGGTTCGAGGCGGGAGCACAGATACGCAGTATTTT
TRBV7-2,NA,TRBD2,TRBJ2-3,CASSPGLAYKYF,TGTGCCAGCAGCCCAGGACTAGCGTATAAGTATTTT
TRBV6-2/TRBV6-3,NA,NA,TRBJ2-6,CASSYVGPRSGANVLIF,TGTGCCAGCAGTTACGTAGGGCCTCGCTCTGGGGCCAACGTCCTGATTTTC
TRBV7-7,few,TRBD2,TRBJ2-1,CASSPLAGGHNEQFF,TGTGCCAGCAGCCCACTAGCGGGAGGGCACAATGAGCAGTTCTTC
TRBV20-1,NA,NA,TRBJ1-1,CSARLGLDTEAFF,TGCAGTGCTAGATTGGGGCTCGACACTGAAGCTTTCTTT
TRBV6-1,once,NA,TRBJ1-4,CASSEGGRGVEKLFF,TGTGCCAGCAGTGAAGGGGGGCGAGGGGTTGAAAAACTGTTTTTT
TRBV7-2,NA,TRBD1,TRBJ1-1,CASSLQGVGITEAFF,TGTGCCAGCAGCCTACAGGGGGTTGGAATCACTGAAGCTTTCTTT
TRBV19,few,NA,TRBJ1-1,CASSIVGIEDTEAFF,TGTGCCAGTAGTATAGTAGGAATTGAGGACACTGAAGCTTTCTTT
TRBV7-8,NA,TRBD2,TRBJ2-1,CASSLDPGLVDEQFF,TGTGCCAGCAGCTTAGACCCGGGACTAGTAGACGAGCAGTTCTTC
TRBV29-1,once,TRBD1,TRBJ1-1,CSALTGAETEAFF,TGCAGCGCCTTGACAGGGGCGGAGACTGAAGCTTTCTTT
TRBV15,many,NA,TRBJ1-1,CATSRDLAGTEAFF,TGTGCCACCAGCAGAGATCTAGCTGGCACTGAAGCTTTCTTT
TRBV15,NA,NA,TRBJ1-1,CATSRDVQNTEAFF,TGTGCCACCAGCAGAGATGTACAGAACACTGAAGCTTTCTTT
TRBV20-1,few,NA,TRBJ2-1,CSARVNRNYLNEQFF,TGCAGTGCTAGAGTTAACAGGAACTACCTTAATGAGCAGTTCTTC
TRBV12-3/TRBV12-4,few,TRBD1,TRBJ2-7,CASNGQGSSYEQYF,TGTGCCAGCAACGGACAGGGTTCCTCCTACGAGCAGTACTTC
TRBV7-8,NA,NA,TRBJ1-1,CASSLGRHMNTEAFF,TGTGCCAGCAGCTTGGGACGGCACATGAACACTGAAGCTTTCTTT
TRBV15,NA,NA,TRBJ1-1,CATSRDRPAPNTEACF,TGTGCCACCAGCAGAGACCGGCCCGCGCCGAACACTGAAGCTTGCTTT
TRBV9,NA,NA,TRBJ2-7,CASSPYRDSYEQYF,TGTGCCAGCAGCCCCTACAGGGACTCCTACGAGCAGTACTTC
TRBV19,many,TRBD1,TRBJ2-7,CASRDRAYEQYF,TGTGCCAGTCGGGACAGAGCCTACGAGCAGTACTTC
TRBV6-5,NA,NA,TRBJ1-1,CASTYGGRTEAFF,TGTGCCAGCACCTACGGGGGTCGCACTGAAGCTTTCTTT
TRBV10-2,many,NA,TRBJ2-5,CASSALAWGETQYF,TGCGCCAGCAGTGCCCTAGCGTGGGGAGAGACCCAGTACTTC
TRBV19,NA,NA,TRBJ2-3,CASSRTADTQYF,TGTGCCAGTAGCCGGACAGCAGATACGCAGTATTTT
TRBV14,NA,NA,TRBJ1-1,CDSSQTRDEAFF,TGTGACAGCAGCCAAACCCGGGACGAAGCTTTCTTT
TRBV7-2,few,NA,TRBJ1-2,CASGVGGPYYGYTF,TGTGCCAGCGGTGTCGGTGGTCCGTACTATGGCTACACCTTC
TRBV11-3,NA,TRBD2,TRBJ2-5,CASSLEGTIQAVCRQETQYF,TGTGCCAGCAGCTTAGAAGGGACTATTCAGGCGGTTTGTCGCCAAGAGACCCAGTACTTC
TRBV30,NA,TRBD1,TRBJ1-1,CAWSGQGTNTEAFF,TGTGCCTGGAGCGGACAGGGGACGAACACTGAAGCTTTCTTT
TRBV30,NA,NA,TRBJ1-2,CAWDSPPRADYGYTF,TGTGCCTGGGACTCCCCCCCCAGGGCCGATTATGGCTACACCTTC
TRBV7-9,NA,NA,TRBJ2-7,CASSLPADYEQYF,TGTGCCAGCAGCTTACCGGCCGACTACGAGCAGTACTTC
TRBV19,NA,NA,TRBJ1-2,CASSIDWSQTAYGYTF,TGTGCCAGTAGTATAGATTGGTCCCAGACGGCCTATGGCTACACCTTC
TRBV30,few,TRBD1,TRBJ1-1,CAWSATDRVNTEAFF,TGTGCCTGGAGTGCCACCGACAGGGTGAACACTGAAGCTTTCTTT
TRBV4-3,NA,NA,TRBJ2-5,CASSQDAYQETQYF,TGCGCCAGCAGCCAAGATGCATACCAAGAGACCCAGTACTTC
TRBV6-2/TRBV6-3,few,TRBD2,TRBJ2-5,CASSPTGLAGGGSKETQYF,TGTGCCAGCAGTCCTACGGGACTAGCGGGAGGGGGGTCGAAAGAGACCCAGTACTTC
TRBV13,few,NA,TRBJ2-7,CASSELGIGAYEQYF,TGTGCCAGCAGTGAACTCGGAATCGGGGCATACGAGCAGTACTTC
TRBV6-6,NA,TRBD1,TRBJ2-1,CASSYLPGTGYNEQFF,TGTGCCAGCAGTTACTTACCCGGGACAGGCTACAATGAGCAGTTCTTC
TRBV20-1,NA,NA,TRBJ1-1,CSARDFGGSNTEAFF,TGCAGTGCTAGAGATTTCGGCGGGAGTAACACTGAAGCTTTCTTT